This TCR beta chain comes out of a study of early T cells in non-severe SARS-CoV-2 infection. This clonotype was counted ten times or more. Separate cDNA molecules each had unique molecular identifiers attached to them. TCRdb passed the 5' RACE reads through MiXCR, listing each CDR3 protein once. The sample lists under 85,000 distinct CDR3 sequences, approximately 13% occurring once. The sequence came from an adult who was a healthcare worker with PCR-confirmed SARS-CoV-2 infection or an uninfected control (not recorded which). The sequencing sample was made of whole blood.

CDR3 loop: CASTPTGGFMANQPQHF. CDR3 DNA: TGTGCCAGTACCCCAACGGGGGGCTTTATGGCCAATCAGCCCCAGCATTTT. This chain joins TRBV19 and TRBJ1-5; D might be TRBD1 (6 bases). This CDR3 spans 17 amino acids. The V gene's germline CDR1 is LNHDA and CDR2 SQIVND (reference sequence). The V and J ends lost 7 bases and 3 bases respectively, with 22 bases between them. Full variable domain (outside the CDR3, taken from reference TRBV19 and TRBJ1-5): DGGITQSPKYLFRKEGQNVTLSCEQNLNHDAMYWYRQDPGQGLRLIYYSQIVNDFQKGDIAEGYSVSREKKESFPLTVTSAQKNPTAFYLCASTPTGGFMANQPQHFGDGTRLSIL.